These T cell receptor beta chains were read from a single sample in a study of siplizumab effects on memory and regulatory T cells. Sequencing used immunoSEQ multiplex PCR; TCRdb keeps in-frame clones, though not all of them. The sample lists 90,000 to 140,000 clones, about 92% occurring once. Sequenced material: CD4+ T cells sorted from blood. These TCRs come from a human donor in good health. Both conserved end residues are part of each CDR3. Each record gives: V gene, CDR3 length, D gene, J gene, clone size, CDR3 DNA, CDR3 protein. The D gene is left open where the match is weak. The size of a clone is reported for some rows only, either as once, few or many, or as a class for expanded clones.

TRBV19	14	-	TRBJ2-5	-	TGTGCCAGTAGTCCAGGACAGTACCAAGAGACCCAGTACTTC	CASSPGQYQETQYF
TRBV25-1	14	-	TRBJ2-5	-	TGTGCCAGCAGTGAATATTTAATCAAAGAGACCCAGTACTTC	CASSEYLIKETQYF
TRBV27	15	-	TRBJ1-5	-	TGTGCCAGCGGCCCGAGGGTCTATAGCAATCAGCCCCAGCATTTT	CASGPRVYSNQPQHF
TRBV5-1	15	-	TRBJ1-3	-	TGCGCCAGCAGCTCGTCGGGGTCATCTGGAAACACCATATATTTT	CASSSSGSSGNTIYF
TRBV6-1	14	-	TRBJ2-3	-	TGTGCCAGCACAATGGGGAGAAGCACAGATACGCAGTATTTT	CASTMGRSTDTQYF
TRBV18	16	TRBD2	TRBJ2-2	once	TGTGCCAGCTCACCACCAGCGGGAGAGAACACCGGGGAGCTGTTTTTT	CASSPPAGENTGELFF
TRBV5-4	15	TRBD1	TRBJ1-6	-	TGTGCCAGCAGCTCCTGGACAGGGGGCCCTTCACCCCTCCACTTT	CASSSWTGGPSPLHF
TRBV19	18	TRBD2	TRBJ2-1	-	TGTGCCAGTAGCCTCCGAGGGACTAGCGTACGCTCCTACAATGAGCAGTTCTTC	CASSLRGTSVRSYNEQFF
TRBV6-1	13	-	TRBJ2-2	-	TGTGCCAGCAGCGTCCAGCTCGCCGGGGAGCTGTTTTTT	CASSVQLAGELFF
TRBV5-1	14	-	TRBJ2-2	-	TGCGCCAGCAGCTTGAACCAGGGAGCCGGGGAGCTGTTTTTT	CASSLNQGAGELFF
TRBV10-3	17	TRBD1	TRBJ2-5	-	TGTGCCATCAGTGAGCGTGGGACAGGGGGCGAACAAGAGACCCAGTACTTC	CAISERGTGGEQETQYF
TRBV7-9	15	-	TRBJ2-5	-	TGTGCCAGCAGCCACCCCGGCGGGATGGAGGAGACCCAGTACTTC	CASSHPGGMEETQYF